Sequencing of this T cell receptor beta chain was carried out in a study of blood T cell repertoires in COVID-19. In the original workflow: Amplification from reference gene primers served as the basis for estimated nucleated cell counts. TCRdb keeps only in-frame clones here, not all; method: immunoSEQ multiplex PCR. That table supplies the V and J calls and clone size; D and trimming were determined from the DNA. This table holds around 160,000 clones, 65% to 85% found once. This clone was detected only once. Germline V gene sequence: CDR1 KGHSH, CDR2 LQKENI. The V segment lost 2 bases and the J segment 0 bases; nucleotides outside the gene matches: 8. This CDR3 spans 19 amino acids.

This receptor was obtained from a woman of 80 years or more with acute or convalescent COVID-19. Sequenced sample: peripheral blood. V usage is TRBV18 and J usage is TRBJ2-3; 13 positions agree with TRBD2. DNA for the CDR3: TGTGCCAGCTCACCAAGGGGACTAGCGGGATCCTCTAGCACAGATACGCAGTATTTT. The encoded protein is CASSPRGLAGSSSTDTQYF.